This T cell receptor (beta chain) was obtained from a study of T-cell memory formation after mild COVID-19. Study-wide results and caveats: A second wave expanding day 15 to 37 was CD4+-biased; contracting clones were balanced.

The V segment lost 0 bases and the J segment 6 bases; nucleotides outside the gene matches: 1. The CDR3 length is 14 residues. Germline V CDR1 and CDR2: SGHRS, YFSETQ. About this clonotype itself: As yet, its antigen is unknown.

TCRdb reprocessed the 5' RACE reads via MiXCR and lists one record per CDR3 protein. The table records 300,000 to 400,000 distinct CDR3 sequences, approximately 16% of them present only once. V is TRBV5-1 and J is TRBJ2-3, with 10 bases fitting TRBD1. This receptor was identified in a young man who had mild COVID-19 (a few samples of this study predate the infection). Cell type and time point are not known. The sequencing input was PBMCs or a T cell subset sorted from them (not recorded which). The CDR3 sequence: CASSLEGQGDTQYF. The CDR3, as DNA: TGCGCCAGCAGCTTGGAGGGACAGGGGGATACGCAGTATTTT.